The clone carrying this T cell receptor (beta chain) was detected ten times or more. Its target is not known. TCRdb fed the 5' RACE reads into MiXCR, producing one record per CDR3 protein. The sample has about 220,000 distinct CDR3 sequences, 7.5% seen once; the top ten hold less than 2%. These data come from a study of identical twins. Study observations and caveats: Beta out-of-frame sequences showed weaker excess twin sharing.

After removal of 4 bases from V and 0 bases from J, the junction contained 10 bases not matched to a gene. This CDR3 region has 19 residues. Germline V gives CDR1 KGHSH, CDR2 LQKENI. These sequences were also reported in another study, on yellow fever vaccine responses in identical twins.

The TCR originated in a young woman in good health. Source material: memory (CD45RO+) T cells sorted from blood. This rearrangement joins TRBV18 to TRBJ2-4; 12 bases are shared with TRBD1. The CDR3 here is CASSRGTGGSDEAKNIQYF. CDR3 DNA: TGTGCCAGCTCACGAGGGACAGGGGGCAGCGACGAAGCCAAAAACATTCAGTACTTC.